This TCR beta chain is drawn from a study of vaccination and CD4 T cells after COVID-19. In the study overall: Collection of post-COVID samples occurred a median around 94 days after diagnosis, spanning a range of 35 to 161.

Germline CDR1 SGHNT, CDR2 YENEEA. The CDR3 length is 16 residues. J was trimmed by 6 bases and V by 4 bases; bases with no gene match: 8. Notes on this clonotype: Its antigen remains unknown.

At the Johns Hopkins FTIC core, DNA taken from cultured CD4+ T cells was sequenced by way of the Oncomine TCR Beta short-read assay. TCRdb independently ran MiXCR on the PCR reads; one entry per CDR3 protein. The sample records about 19,000 distinct CDR3 sequences, roughly 43% being singletons. The treatment denotes: approximately 10-day PBMC culture with coronavirus spike peptide pools or control peptides (ViraFEST assay). The source was CD4+ T cells from blood, cultured in vitro, collected after SARS-CoV-2 vaccination. The rearrangement links TRBV11-3 to TRBJ2-4; 11 positions match TRBD2. The source is a human donor who had recovered from COVID-19. The CDR3 DNA sequence: TGTGCCAGCAGCTCGGCGGGACTAGCGGAGGGAAACATTCAGTACTTC. This sequence encodes CASSSAGLAEGNIQYF.